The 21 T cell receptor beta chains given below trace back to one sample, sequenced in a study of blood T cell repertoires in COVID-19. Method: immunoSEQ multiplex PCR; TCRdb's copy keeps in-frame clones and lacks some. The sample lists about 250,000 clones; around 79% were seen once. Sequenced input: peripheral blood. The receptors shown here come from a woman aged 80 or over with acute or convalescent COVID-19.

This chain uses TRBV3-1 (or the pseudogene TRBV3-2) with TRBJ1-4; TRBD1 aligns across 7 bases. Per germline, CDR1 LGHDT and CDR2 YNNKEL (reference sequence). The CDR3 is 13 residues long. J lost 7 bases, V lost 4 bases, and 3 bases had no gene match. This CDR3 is CASSPRDSEKLFF. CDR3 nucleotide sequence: TGTGCCAGCAGCCCGCGGGACAGTGAAAAACTGTTTTTT.

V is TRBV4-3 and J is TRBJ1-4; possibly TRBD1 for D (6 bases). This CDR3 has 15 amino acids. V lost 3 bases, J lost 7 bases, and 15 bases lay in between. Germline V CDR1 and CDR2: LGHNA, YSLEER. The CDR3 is CASSQGNREGEKLFF. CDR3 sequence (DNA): TGCGCCAGCAGCCAGGGTAACAGGGAGGGTGAAAAACTGTTTTTT.

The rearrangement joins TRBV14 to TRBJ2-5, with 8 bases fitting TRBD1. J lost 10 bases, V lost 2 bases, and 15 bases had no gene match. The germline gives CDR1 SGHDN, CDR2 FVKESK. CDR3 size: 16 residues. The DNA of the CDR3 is TGTGCCAGCAGCCAACTAACCGGACAGGGTCCTAGGGACCAGTACTTC. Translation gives CASSQLTGQGPRDQYF.

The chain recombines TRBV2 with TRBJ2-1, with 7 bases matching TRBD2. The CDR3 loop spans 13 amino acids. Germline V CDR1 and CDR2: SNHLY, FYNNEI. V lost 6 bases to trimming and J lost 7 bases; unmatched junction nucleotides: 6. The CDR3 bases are TGTGCCAGCAGCGTGGGGGGGGTTAATGAGCAGTTCTTC. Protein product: CASSVGGVNEQFF. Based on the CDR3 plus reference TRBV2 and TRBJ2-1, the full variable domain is EPEVTQTPSHQVTQMGQEVILRCVPISNHLYFYWYRQILGQKVEFLVSFYNNEISEKSEIFDDQFSVERPDGSNFTLKIRSTKLEDSAMYFCASSVGGVNEQFFGPGTRLTVL.

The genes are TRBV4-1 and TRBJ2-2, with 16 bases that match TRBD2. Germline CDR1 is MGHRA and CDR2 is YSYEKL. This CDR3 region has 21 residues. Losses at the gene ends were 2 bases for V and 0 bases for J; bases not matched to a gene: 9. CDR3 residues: CASSQRQGTSGRASNTGELFF. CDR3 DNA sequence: TGCGCCAGCAGCCAAAGACAGGGGACTAGCGGGAGGGCCTCGAACACCGGGGAGCTGTTTTTT.

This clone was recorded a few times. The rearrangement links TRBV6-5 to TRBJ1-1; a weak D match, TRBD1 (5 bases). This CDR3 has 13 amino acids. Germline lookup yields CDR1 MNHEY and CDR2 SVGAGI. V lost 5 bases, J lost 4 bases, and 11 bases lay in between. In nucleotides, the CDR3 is TGTGCCAGCAGTAGGTTGGGGGGCACTGAAGCTTTCTTT. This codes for CASSRLGGTEAFF.

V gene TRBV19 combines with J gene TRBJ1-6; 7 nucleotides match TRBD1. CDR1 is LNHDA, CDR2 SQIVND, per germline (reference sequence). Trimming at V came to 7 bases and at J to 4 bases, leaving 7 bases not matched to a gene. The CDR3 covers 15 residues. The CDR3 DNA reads TGTGCCAGTACCCCGGGACAGACTTATAATTCACCCCTCCACTTT. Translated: CASTPGQTYNSPLHF.

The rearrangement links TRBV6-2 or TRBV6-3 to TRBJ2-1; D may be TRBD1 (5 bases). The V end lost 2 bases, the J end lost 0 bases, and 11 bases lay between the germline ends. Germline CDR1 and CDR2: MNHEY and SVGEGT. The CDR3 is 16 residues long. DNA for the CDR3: TGTGCCAGCAGTTACCCCAGGGCCGGCTCCTACAATGAGCAGTTCTTC. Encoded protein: CASSYPRAGSYNEQFF.

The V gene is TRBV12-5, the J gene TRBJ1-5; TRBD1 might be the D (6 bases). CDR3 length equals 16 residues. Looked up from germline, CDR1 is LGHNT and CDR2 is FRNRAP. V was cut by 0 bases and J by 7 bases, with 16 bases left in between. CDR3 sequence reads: CASGLVYGRGNQPQHF. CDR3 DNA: TGTGCTAGTGGTTTGGTATATGGCAGGGGTAACCAGCCCCAGCATTTT.

The DNA for the CDR3 is TGTGCCAGCTCACCAAGAGGACTCGGGGGCACCGGGGAGCTGTTTTTT. Translation gives CASSPRGLGGTGELFF. This chain connects TRBV18 to TRBJ2-2; possible D gene TRBD2, 6 bases. The V end was cut by 2 bases, the J end by 4 bases, with 14 bases between. Germline assignment: CDR1 KGHSH and CDR2 LQKENI. This CDR3 has 16 amino acids.

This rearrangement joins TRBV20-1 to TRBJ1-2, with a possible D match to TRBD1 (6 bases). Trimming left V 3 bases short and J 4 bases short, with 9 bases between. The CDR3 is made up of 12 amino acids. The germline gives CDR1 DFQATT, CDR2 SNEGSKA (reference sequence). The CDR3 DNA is TGCAGTGCTAGTGGACAGATCTATGGCTACACCTTC. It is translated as CSASGQIYGYTF.

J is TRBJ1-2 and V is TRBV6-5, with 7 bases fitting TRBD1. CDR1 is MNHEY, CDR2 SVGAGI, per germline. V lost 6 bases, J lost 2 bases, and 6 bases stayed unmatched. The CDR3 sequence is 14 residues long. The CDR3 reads CASRGQQGNYGYTF. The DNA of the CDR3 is TGTGCCAGCAGGGGGCAACAGGGGAACTATGGCTACACCTTC.

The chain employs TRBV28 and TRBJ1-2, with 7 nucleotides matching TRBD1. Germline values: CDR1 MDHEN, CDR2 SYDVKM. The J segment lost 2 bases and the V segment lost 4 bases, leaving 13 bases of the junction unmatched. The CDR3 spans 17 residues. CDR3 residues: CASSSPAPGQRNYGYTF. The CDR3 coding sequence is TGTGCCAGCAGTTCCCCCGCCCCGGGACAGAGAAACTATGGCTACACCTTC.

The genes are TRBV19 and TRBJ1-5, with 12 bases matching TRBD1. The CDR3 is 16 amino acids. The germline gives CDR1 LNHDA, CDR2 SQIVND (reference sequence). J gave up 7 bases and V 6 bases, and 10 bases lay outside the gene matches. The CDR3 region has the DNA TGTGCCAGTAGCGATGGGGGACAGGGGGCATGGCAGCCCCAGCATTTT. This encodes CASSDGGQGAWQPQHF. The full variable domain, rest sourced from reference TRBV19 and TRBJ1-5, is DGGITQSPKYLFRKEGQNVTLSCEQNLNHDAMYWYRQDPGQGLRLIYYSQIVNDFQKGDIAEGYSVSREKKESFPLTVTSAQKNPTAFYLCASSDGGQGAWQPQHFGDGTRLSIL.

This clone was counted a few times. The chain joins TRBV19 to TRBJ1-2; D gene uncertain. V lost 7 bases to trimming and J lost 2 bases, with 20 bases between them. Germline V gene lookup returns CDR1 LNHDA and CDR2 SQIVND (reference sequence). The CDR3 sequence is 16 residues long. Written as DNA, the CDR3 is TGTGCCAGTAACCCCCCTTGGCCCGAAAGAAACTATGGCTACACCTTC. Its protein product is CASNPPWPERNYGYTF.

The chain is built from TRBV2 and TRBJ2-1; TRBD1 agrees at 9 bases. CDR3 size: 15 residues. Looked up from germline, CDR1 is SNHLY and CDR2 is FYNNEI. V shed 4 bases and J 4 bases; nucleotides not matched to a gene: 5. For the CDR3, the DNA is TGTGCCAGCAGTGGACAGGGGGGGGTGTACAATGAGCAGTTCTTC. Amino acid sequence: CASSGQGGVYNEQFF.

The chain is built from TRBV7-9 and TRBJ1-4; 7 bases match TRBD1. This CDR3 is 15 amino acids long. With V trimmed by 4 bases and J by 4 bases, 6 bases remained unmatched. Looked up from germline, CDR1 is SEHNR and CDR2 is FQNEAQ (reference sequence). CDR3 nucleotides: TGTGCCAGCAGCTCACAGGGGTTGAGTAATGAAAAACTGTTTTTT. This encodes CASSSQGLSNEKLFF.

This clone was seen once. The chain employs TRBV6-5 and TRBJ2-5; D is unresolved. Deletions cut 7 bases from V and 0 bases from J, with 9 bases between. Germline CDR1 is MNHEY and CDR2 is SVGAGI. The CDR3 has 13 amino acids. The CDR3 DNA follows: TGTGCCAGCACGGCACAGTACCAAGAGACCCAGTACTTC. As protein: CASTAQYQETQYF.

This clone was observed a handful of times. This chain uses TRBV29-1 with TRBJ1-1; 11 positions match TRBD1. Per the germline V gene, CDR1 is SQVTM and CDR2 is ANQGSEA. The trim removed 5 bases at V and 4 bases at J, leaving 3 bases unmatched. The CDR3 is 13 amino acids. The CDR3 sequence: CSVLGTGGTEAFF. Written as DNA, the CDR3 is TGCAGCGTTTTGGGGACAGGGGGCACTGAAGCTTTCTTT.

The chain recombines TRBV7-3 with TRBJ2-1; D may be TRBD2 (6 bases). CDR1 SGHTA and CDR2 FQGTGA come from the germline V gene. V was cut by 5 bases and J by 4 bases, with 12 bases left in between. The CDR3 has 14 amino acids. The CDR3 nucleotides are TGTGCCAGCAGCGTCAGAGGAGGGTACAATGAGCAGTTCTTC. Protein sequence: CASSVRGGYNEQFF. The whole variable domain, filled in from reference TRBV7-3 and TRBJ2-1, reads GAGVSQTPSNKVTEKGKYVELRCDPISGHTALYWYRQSLGQGPEFLIYFQGTGAADDSGLPNDRFFAVRPEGSVSTLKIQRTERGDSAVYLCASSVRGGYNEQFFGPGTRLTVL.

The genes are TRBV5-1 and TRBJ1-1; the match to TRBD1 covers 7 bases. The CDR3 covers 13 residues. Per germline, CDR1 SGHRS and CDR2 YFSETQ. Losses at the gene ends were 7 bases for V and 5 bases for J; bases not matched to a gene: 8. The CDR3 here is CASGYGTDTEAFF. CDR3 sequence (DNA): TGCGCCAGCGGATACGGGACAGATACTGAAGCTTTCTTT.